This is a list of T cell receptor beta chains from one sample in a study of immune evolution from preneoplasia to lung adenocarcinoma. Libraries were prepared by immunoSEQ multiplex PCR; TCRdb keeps only in-frame clonotypes and omits some of them. Altogether several thousand clones are present, roughly 88% being singletons, with the ten largest covering around 2.9%. The sample comprised FFPE lung adenocarcinoma in situ tissue. The origin of the receptors is a donor at least 70 years old with lung adenocarcinoma. CDR3s include the opening cysteine and the closing phenylalanine or tryptophan. A D gene is named only where the DNA matches it firmly. Clone size is shown for a subset of rows, as once, few, many or a class of expanded clone.

D gene | J gene | V gene | clone size | CDR3 protein | CDR3 DNA
TRBD1 | TRBJ1-1 | TRBV29-1 | NA | CSAWTGGETTEAFF | TGCAGCGCCTGGACAGGGGGAGAGACCACTGAAGCTTTCTTT
NA | TRBJ2-2 | TRBV19 | NA | CASSIVGRATGELFF | TGTGCCAGTAGTATAGTGGGCAGGGCCACCGGGGAGCTGTTTTTT
NA | TRBJ1-2 | TRBV6-1 | NA | CASSHGGYTF | TGTGCCAGCAGCCATGGGGGCTACACCTTC
NA | TRBJ1-1 | TRBV5-1 | NA | CASSLASGQINTEAFF | TGCGCCAGCAGCTTGGCCTCCGGACAGATAAACACTGAAGCTTTCTTT
TRBD1 | TRBJ1-5 | TRBV29-1 | NA | CSVGLDRGDQPQHF | TGCAGCGTCGGCCTGGACAGGGGCGATCAGCCCCAGCATTTT
NA | TRBJ2-7 | TRBV2 | NA | CASNQGTYEQYF | TGTGCCAGCAATCAGGGGACCTACGAGCAGTACTTC
TRBD1 | TRBJ2-1 | TRBV7-9 | NA | CASSYPGQGNEQFF | TGTGCCAGCAGTTATCCGGGACAGGGGAATGAGCAGTTCTTC
TRBD1 | TRBJ2-1 | TRBV2 | once | CASKSMDRPNNEQFF | TGTGCCAGCAAATCCATGGACAGGCCCAACAATGAGCAGTTCTTC
NA | TRBJ2-2 | TRBV5-4 | NA | CASSGTLNTGELFF | TGTGCCAGCAGCGGGACTTTAAACACCGGGGAGCTGTTTTTT
NA | TRBJ2-1 | TRBV18 | NA | CASSPGSALSVNNEQFF | TGTGCCAGCTCACCGGGTAGCGCCCTATCCGTCAACAATGAGCAGTTCTTC
NA | TRBJ1-2 | TRBV5-1 | NA | CASSLGTGGPYGYTF | TGCGCCAGCAGCTTGGGAACGGGGGGGCCCTATGGCTACACCTTC
TRBD2 | TRBJ2-3 | TRBV15 | NA | CATSTSGLVITDTQYF | TGTGCCACCAGCACCTCGGGACTAGTTATCACAGATACGCAGTATTTT
NA | TRBJ2-1 | TRBV6-1 | few | CAGGQSNEQFF | TGTGCCGGAGGACAAAGCAATGAGCAGTTCTTC
NA | TRBJ1-5 | TRBV19 | NA | CASSIEGITNQPQHF | TGTGCCAGTAGTATAGAGGGTATTACCAATCAGCCCCAGCATTTT
NA | TRBJ2-3 | TRBV20-1 | NA | CSARSDTQYF | TGCAGTGCTAGATCTGATACGCAGTATTTT
TRBD1 | TRBJ2-2 | TRBV5-6 | NA | CASSSTGVGTGELFF | TGTGCCAGCAGCTCCACAGGGGTAGGGACCGGGGAGCTGTTTTTT
NA | TRBJ2-3 | TRBV6-6 | NA | CASSYSNSEDTQYF | TGTGCCAGCAGTTACTCGAATTCGGAAGATACGCAGTATTTT
NA | TRBJ2-5 | TRBV21-1 | NA | CASSKGTSGRPETQYF | TGTGCCAGCAGCAAAGGGACTAGCGGGAGGCCAGAGACCCAGTACTTC
NA | TRBJ1-2 | TRBV29-1 | NA | CSVDIPPTGYTF | TGCAGCGTTGACATCCCGCCAACTGGCTACACCTTC
TRBD1 | TRBJ2-5 | TRBV27 | NA | CASSLTGGGQETQYF | TGTGCCAGCAGTTTAACAGGGGGCGGCCAAGAGACCCAGTACTTC
NA | TRBJ1-2 | TRBV18 | NA | CASSFGKNYGYTF | TGTGCCAGCTCATTTGGAAAAAATTATGGCTACACCTTC
NA | TRBJ2-1 | TRBV7-8 | NA | CASSAGSYNEQFF | TGTGCCAGCAGCGCTGGTTCCTACAATGAGCAGTTCTTC
NA | TRBJ1-1 | TRBV29-1 | NA | CSVEDLPLRGTEAFF | TGCAGCGTTGAAGATCTGCCCCTAAGGGGCACTGAAGCTTTCTTT
TRBD2 | TRBJ2-2 | TRBV7-2 | NA | CASSLDRAGAGELFF | TGTGCCAGCAGCTTAGATAGGGCGGGGGCCGGGGAGCTGTTTTTT
TRBD1 | TRBJ1-2 | TRBV29-1 | NA | CSVEGQGSNYGYTF | TGCAGCGTTGAGGGACAGGGTTCGAACTATGGCTACACCTTC
NA | TRBJ1-5 | TRBV19 | NA | CASSITRGQPQHF | TGTGCCAGTAGTATTACCAGGGGCCAGCCCCAGCATTTT
TRBD1 | TRBJ2-7 | TRBV11-2 | NA | CASSFPGQGLDEQYF | TGTGCCAGCAGCTTTCCGGGACAGGGGCTCGACGAGCAGTACTTC
NA | TRBJ2-5 | TRBV7-2 | NA | CASSFGGGGTETQYF | TGTGCCAGCAGCTTCGGCGGCGGAGGCACCGAGACCCAGTACTTC
NA | TRBJ1-5 | TRBV13 | NA | CASSLHGDQPQHF | TGTGCCAGCAGCCTGCATGGCGATCAGCCCCAGCATTTT
TRBD2 | TRBJ2-5 | TRBV5-4 | NA | CASSLTSGSDETQYF | TGTGCCAGCAGCTTAACTAGCGGGAGTGATGAGACCCAGTACTTC
TRBD1 | TRBJ2-7 | TRBV6-1 | NA | CASSLTGTAYEQYF | TGTGCCAGCAGTTTAACCGGGACAGCCTACGAGCAGTACTTC
TRBD1 | TRBJ2-2 | TRBV11-2 | NA | CASRLGTGLSGELFF | TGTGCCAGCAGGTTGGGGACAGGGTTGTCCGGGGAGCTGTTTTTT
NA | TRBJ2-1 | TRBV5-6 | NA | CASSRDRYNEQFF | TGTGCCAGCAGCCGGGACCGCTACAATGAGCAGTTCTTC
TRBD1 | TRBJ2-7 | TRBV6-5 | few | CASSYTNRGYEQYF | TGTGCCAGCAGTTACACCAACAGGGGCTACGAGCAGTACTTC
NA | TRBJ1-2 | TRBV18 | once | CASSPPWDNGLKGYTF | TGTGCCAGCTCACCGCCTTGGGACAACGGCTTGAAGGGCTACACCTTC
NA | TRBJ1-1 | TRBV21-1 | NA | CASSPGQGAFF | TGTGCCAGCAGCCCGGGACAGGGGGCTTTCTTT
NA | TRBJ1-3 | TRBV5-6 | NA | CASSSSDRSSGNTIYF | TGTGCCAGCAGCTCTTCGGACAGATCCTCTGGAAACACCATATATTTT
NA | TRBJ1-1 | TRBV5-1 | NA | CASSVDTYTEAFF | TGCGCCAGCAGCGTCGACACGTACACTGAAGCTTTCTTT
TRBD2 | TRBJ2-7 | TRBV28 | NA | CASTSSGRRYEQYF | TGTGCCAGCACTTCTAGCGGGAGACGGTACGAGCAGTACTTC
TRBD1 | TRBJ2-1 | TRBV2 | few | CASSSPGTESNEQFF | TGTGCCAGCAGCTCCCCCGGGACAGAGAGCAATGAGCAGTTCTTC
NA | TRBJ1-3 | TRBV6-5 | NA | CASSTRALSGNTIYF | TGTGCCAGCAGTACCCGGGCCCTCTCTGGAAACACCATATATTTT
NA | TRBJ1-3 | TRBV9 | NA | CASSVEGNSGNTIYF | TGTGCCAGCAGCGTAGAGGGAAACTCTGGAAACACCATATATTTT
NA | TRBJ2-1 | TRBV6-1 | NA | CASSEGLVNEQFF | TGTGCCAGCAGTGAAGGACTAGTCAATGAGCAGTTCTTC
NA | TRBJ2-1 | TRBV27 | once | CASSLGANNEQFF | TGTGCCAGCAGTTTAGGCGCAAACAATGAGCAGTTCTTC
TRBD2 | TRBJ2-7 | TRBV11-1 | few | CASSWGTGGAGEQYF | TGTGCCAGCAGCTGGGGCACGGGAGGTGCCGGGGAGCAGTACTTC
NA | TRBJ2-1 | TRBV29-1 | NA | CSVVLGRREQFF | TGCAGCGTTGTGCTAGGGCGGAGGGAGCAGTTCTTC
NA | TRBJ1-5 | TRBV6-1 | NA | CASSDGQRIKPQHF | TGTGCCAGCAGTGATGGACAGCGGATCAAGCCCCAGCATTTT
TRBD1 | TRBJ1-6 | TRBV11-1 | few | CASSSGTGGNSPLHF | TGTGCCAGCAGCTCCGGGACAGGGGGTAATTCACCCCTCCACTTT
NA | TRBJ2-5 | TRBV5-1 | NA | CASRRDNQETQYF | TGCGCCAGCAGACGCGATAACCAAGAGACCCAGTACTTC
NA | TRBJ2-5 | TRBV5-4 | NA | CASSLAGAGQETQYF | TGTGCCAGCAGCTTGGCCGGGGCAGGCCAAGAGACCCAGTACTTC
NA | TRBJ2-3 | TRBV11-3 | NA | CASSGSGSHTDTQYF | TGTGCCAGCAGCGGTAGCGGAAGCCACACAGATACGCAGTATTTT
NA | TRBJ1-4 | TRBV6-6 | NA | CASSYSSEKLFF | TGTGCCAGCAGTTACTCGAGTGAAAAACTGTTTTTT
TRBD2 | TRBJ2-2 | TRBV9 | NA | CASAIAGGPRAGELFF | TGTGCCAGCGCGATAGCGGGAGGGCCCAGGGCCGGGGAGCTGTTTTTT
TRBD1 | TRBJ2-7 | TRBV6-5 | NA | CASSLPGQGGEQYF | TGTGCCAGCAGTCTTCCGGGACAGGGTGGTGAGCAGTACTTC
NA | TRBJ1-1 | TRBV5-6 | NA | CASSLVGDKAFF | TGTGCCAGCAGCTTGGTAGGTGATAAAGCTTTCTTT
TRBD2 | TRBJ2-5 | TRBV7-8 | NA | CASSIIPGGAGPLETQYF | TGTGCCAGCAGCATTATTCCCGGGGGAGCGGGACCCCTTGAGACCCAGTACTTC
TRBD2 | TRBJ2-4 | TRBV11-1 | NA | CASSLNGLAGAKNIQYF | TGTGCCAGCAGCTTAAACGGACTAGCGGGAGCCAAAAACATTCAGTACTTC